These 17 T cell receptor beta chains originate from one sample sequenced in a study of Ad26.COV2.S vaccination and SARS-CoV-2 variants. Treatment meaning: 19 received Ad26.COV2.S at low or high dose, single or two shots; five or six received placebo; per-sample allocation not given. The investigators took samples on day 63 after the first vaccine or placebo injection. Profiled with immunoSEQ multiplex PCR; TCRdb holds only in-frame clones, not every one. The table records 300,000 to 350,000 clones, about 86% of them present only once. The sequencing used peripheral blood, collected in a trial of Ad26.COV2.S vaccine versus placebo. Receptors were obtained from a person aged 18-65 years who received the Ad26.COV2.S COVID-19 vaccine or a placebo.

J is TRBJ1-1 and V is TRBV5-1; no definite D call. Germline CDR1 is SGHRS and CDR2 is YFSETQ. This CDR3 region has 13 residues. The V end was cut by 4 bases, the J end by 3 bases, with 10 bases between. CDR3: CASSVDPDTEAFF. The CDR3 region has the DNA TGCGCCAGCAGCGTGGACCCGGACACTGAAGCTTTCTTT.

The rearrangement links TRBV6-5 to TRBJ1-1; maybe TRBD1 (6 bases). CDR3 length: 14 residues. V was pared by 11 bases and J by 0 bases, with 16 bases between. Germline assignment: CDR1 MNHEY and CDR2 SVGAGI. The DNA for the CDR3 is TGTGCCGCACAGGGAACCTTTTTGAACACTGAAGCTTTCTTT. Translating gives CAAQGTFLNTEAFF.

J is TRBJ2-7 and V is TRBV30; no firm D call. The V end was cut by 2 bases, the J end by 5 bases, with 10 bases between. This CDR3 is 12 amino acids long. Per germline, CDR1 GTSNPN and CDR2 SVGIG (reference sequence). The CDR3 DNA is TGTGCCTGGAGTAGGGTACCAAACGAGCAGTACTTC. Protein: CAWSRVPNEQYF.

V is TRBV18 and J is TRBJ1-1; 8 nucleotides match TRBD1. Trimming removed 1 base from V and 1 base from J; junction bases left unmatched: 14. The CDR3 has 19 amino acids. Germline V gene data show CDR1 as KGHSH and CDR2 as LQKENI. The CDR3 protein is CASSPRSGSAGGANTEAFF. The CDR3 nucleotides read TGTGCCAGCTCACCACGATCGGGGTCGGCAGGGGGCGCGAACACTGAAGCTTTCTTT.

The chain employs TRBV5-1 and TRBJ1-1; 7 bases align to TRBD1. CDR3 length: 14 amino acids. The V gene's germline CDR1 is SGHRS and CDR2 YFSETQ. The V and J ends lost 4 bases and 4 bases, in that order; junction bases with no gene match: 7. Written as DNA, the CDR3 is TGCGCCAGCAGCCTGGGACAGTTGAGCACTGAAGCTTTCTTT. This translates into CASSLGQLSTEAFF.

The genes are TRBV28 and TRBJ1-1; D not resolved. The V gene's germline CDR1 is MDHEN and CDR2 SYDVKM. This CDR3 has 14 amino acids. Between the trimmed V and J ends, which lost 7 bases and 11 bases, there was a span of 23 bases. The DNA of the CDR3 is TGTGCCAGCAATCCCCTGGGCCTTCCTCAGAAGGCTTTCTTT. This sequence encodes CASNPLGLPQKAFF.

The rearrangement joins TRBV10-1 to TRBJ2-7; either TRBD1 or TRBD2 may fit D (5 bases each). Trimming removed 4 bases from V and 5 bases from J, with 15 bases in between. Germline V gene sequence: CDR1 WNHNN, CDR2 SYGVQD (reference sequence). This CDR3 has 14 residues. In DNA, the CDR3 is TGCGCCAGCAGTGGTCGAGGGGAGTACGACGAGCAGTACTTC. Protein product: CASSGRGEYDEQYF.

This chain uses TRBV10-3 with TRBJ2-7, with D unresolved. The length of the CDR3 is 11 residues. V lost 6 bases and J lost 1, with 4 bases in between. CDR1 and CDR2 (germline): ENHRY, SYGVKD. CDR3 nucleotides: TGTGCCATCAGGAGTTCCTACGAGCAGTACTTC. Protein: CAIRSSYEQYF.

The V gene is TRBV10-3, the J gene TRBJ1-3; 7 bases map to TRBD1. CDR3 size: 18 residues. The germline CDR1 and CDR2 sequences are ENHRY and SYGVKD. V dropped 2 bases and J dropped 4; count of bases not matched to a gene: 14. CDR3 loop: CAISEPSPERGPGNTIYF. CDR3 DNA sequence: TGTGCCATCAGTGAGCCGAGTCCCGAGAGGGGGCCCGGAAACACCATATATTTT.

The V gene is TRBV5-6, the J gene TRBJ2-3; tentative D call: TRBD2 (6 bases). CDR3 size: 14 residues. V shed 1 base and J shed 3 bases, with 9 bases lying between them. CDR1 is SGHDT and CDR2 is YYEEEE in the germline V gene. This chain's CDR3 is CASSLLGRTDTQYF. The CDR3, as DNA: TGTGCCAGCAGCTTGTTGGGGAGGACAGATACGCAGTATTTT.

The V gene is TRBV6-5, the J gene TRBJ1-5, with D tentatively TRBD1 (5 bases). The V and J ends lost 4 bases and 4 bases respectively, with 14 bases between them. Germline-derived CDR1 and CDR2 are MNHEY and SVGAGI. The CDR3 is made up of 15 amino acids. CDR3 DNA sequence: TGTGCCAGCAGTTTATCGGGGCCTGGAAATCAGCCCCAGCATTTT. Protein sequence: CASSLSGPGNQPQHF.

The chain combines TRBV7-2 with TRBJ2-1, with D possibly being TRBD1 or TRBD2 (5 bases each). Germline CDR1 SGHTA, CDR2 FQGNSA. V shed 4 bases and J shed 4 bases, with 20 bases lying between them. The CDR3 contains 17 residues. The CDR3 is CASSSQEVGRSYNEQFF. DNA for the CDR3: TGTGCCAGCAGCTCCCAGGAGGTGGGGCGTTCGTACAATGAGCAGTTCTTC.

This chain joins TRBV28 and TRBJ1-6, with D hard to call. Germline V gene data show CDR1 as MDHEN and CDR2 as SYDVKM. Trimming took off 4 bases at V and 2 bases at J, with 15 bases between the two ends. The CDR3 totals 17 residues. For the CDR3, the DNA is TGTGCCAGCAGTTCCCCCGGGGAGCATACCTATAATTCACCCCTCCACTTT. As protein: CASSSPGEHTYNSPLHF.

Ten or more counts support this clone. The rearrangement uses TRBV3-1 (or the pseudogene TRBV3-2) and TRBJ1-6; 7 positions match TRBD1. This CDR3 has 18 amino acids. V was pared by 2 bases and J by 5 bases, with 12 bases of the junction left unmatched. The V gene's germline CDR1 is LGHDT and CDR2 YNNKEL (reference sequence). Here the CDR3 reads CASSQLNLTDRNNSPLHF. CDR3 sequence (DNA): TGTGCCAGCAGCCAACTAAATCTTACGGACAGGAATAATTCACCCCTCCACTTT.

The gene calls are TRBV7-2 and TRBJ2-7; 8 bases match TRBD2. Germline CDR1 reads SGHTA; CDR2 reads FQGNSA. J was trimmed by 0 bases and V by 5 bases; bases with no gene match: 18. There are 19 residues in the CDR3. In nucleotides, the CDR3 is TGTGCCAGCAGCCCCCGAGGGCTCGAGCGGGGGCGCTCCTCCTACGAGCAGTACTTC. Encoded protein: CASSPRGLERGRSSYEQYF.

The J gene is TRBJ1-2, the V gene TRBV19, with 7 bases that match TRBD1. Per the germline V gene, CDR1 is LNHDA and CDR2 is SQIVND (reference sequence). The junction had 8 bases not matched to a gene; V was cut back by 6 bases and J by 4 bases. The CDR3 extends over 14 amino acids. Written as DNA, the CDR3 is TGTGCCAGTAGGATTGACAGGGCGGGCTATGGCTACACCTTC. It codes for CASRIDRAGYGYTF. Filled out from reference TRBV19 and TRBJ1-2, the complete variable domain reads DGGITQSPKYLFRKEGQNVTLSCEQNLNHDAMYWYRQDPGQGLRLIYYSQIVNDFQKGDIAEGYSVSREKKESFPLTVTSAQKNPTAFYLCASRIDRAGYGYTFGSGTRLTVV.

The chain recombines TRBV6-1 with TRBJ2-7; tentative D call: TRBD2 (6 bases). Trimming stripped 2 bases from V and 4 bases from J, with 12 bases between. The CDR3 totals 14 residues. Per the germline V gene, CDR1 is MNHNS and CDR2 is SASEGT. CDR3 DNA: TGTGCCAGCAGTGAAAATGGTAGCGGATACGAGCAGTACTTC. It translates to CASSENGSGYEQYF.